The 27 T cell receptor beta chains presented below share a single source sample, sequenced in a study of PD-L1 blockade in urothelial cancer. TCRdb keeps only in-frame clones here, not all; method: immunoSEQ multiplex PCR. The data show 35,000 to 40,000 clones, with around nine tenths seen just once and about 23% held by the top ten. Time point here: peripheral blood 6 weeks after treatment start. The specimen was PBMCs, collected around atezolizumab (anti-PD-L1) treatment. These receptors all stem from a man in his 60s with urothelial cancer.

The V call is TRBV7-2, the J call TRBJ2-1, with 16 positions matching TRBD2. Per germline, CDR1 SGHTA and CDR2 FQGNSA. The V and J ends lost 2 bases and 9 bases, in that order; junction bases with no gene match: 7. The CDR3 is 17 residues long. CDR3 amino acids: CASSLFGTSGRAGEQFF. The CDR3 DNA is TGTGCCAGCAGCTTATTCGGGACTAGCGGGAGGGCCGGTGAGCAGTTCTTC.

The chain employs TRBV5-1 and TRBJ1-1; D remains ambiguous. Germline CDR1 reads SGHRS; CDR2 reads YFSETQ. The CDR3 length is 14 residues. The V and J ends lost 2 bases and 5 bases respectively, with 13 bases between them. Here the CDR3 DNA reads TGCGCCAGCAGCTTTAGCGGAAGGGAAACTGAAGCTTTCTTT. This gives the protein CASSFSGRETEAFF.

This rearrangement joins TRBV19 to TRBJ2-7; D not resolved. The CDR3 runs 13 residues. Germline CDR1 LNHDA, CDR2 SQIVND (reference sequence). The germline V and J ends were trimmed by 2 bases and 6 bases, with 11 bases remaining between them. CDR3 loop: CASSIKIFSEQYF. The CDR3 DNA follows: TGTGCCAGTAGTATAAAAATTTTCTCCGAGCAGTACTTC.

This clone is medium-sized in the sample. The chain couples TRBV9 to TRBJ1-6; D call uncertain. This CDR3 has 15 residues. The germline V and J ends were trimmed by 3 bases and 10 bases, with 17 bases remaining between them. Per the germline V gene, CDR1 is SGDLS and CDR2 is YYNGEE. As DNA, the CDR3 is TGTGCCAGCAGCGGTCCCTCGGGTCCTTTCTCACCCCTCCACTTT. Translation: CASSGPSGPFSPLHF.

The V call is TRBV10-3, the J call TRBJ2-1; no definite D call. V lost 3 bases to trimming and J lost 5 bases, with 8 bases between them. In germline, CDR1 is ENHRY, CDR2 SYGVKD. The CDR3 is 13 amino acids. CDR3 loop: CAISESQDNEQFF. The CDR3 bases are TGTGCCATCAGTGAAAGCCAGGACAATGAGCAGTTCTTC.

The CDR3 loop is CASSFGGKIYNEQFF. The CDR3 DNA is TGTGCCAGCAGCTTCGGGGGGAAAATATACAATGAGCAGTTCTTC. The V and J genes are TRBV5-4 and TRBJ2-1, with TRBD2 matching over 7 bases. The CDR3 has 15 amino acids. J gave up 4 bases and V 2 bases, and 6 bases lay outside the gene matches. The germline CDR1 and CDR2 sequences are SGHNT and YYREEE (reference sequence).

The chain combines TRBV7-2 with TRBJ2-5, with 12 bases that match TRBD2. Unmatched junction bases numbered 8, after V lost 4 bases and J lost 5 bases. This CDR3 comprises 16 residues. The germline gives CDR1 SGHTA, CDR2 FQGNSA. For the CDR3, the DNA is TGTGCCAGCAGCTATCGCCGGACTAGCGGGGTGGAGACCCAGTACTTC. This codes for CASSYRRTSGVETQYF. The complete variable domain, with remaining parts taken from reference TRBV7-2 and TRBJ2-5, reads GAGVSQSPSNKVTEKGKDVELRCDPISGHTALYWYRQSLGQGLEFLIYFQGNSAPDKSGLPSDRFSAERTGGSVSTLTIQRTQQEDSAVYLCASSYRRTSGVETQYFGPGTRLLVL.

The V gene is TRBV30, the J gene TRBJ1-2; D is ambiguous. CDR3 length equals 13 residues. Germline CDR1 is GTSNPN and CDR2 is SVGIG (reference sequence). V was pared by 2 bases and J by 5 bases, with 12 bases between. The CDR3 here is CAWSSLSGYGYTF. CDR3 sequence (DNA): TGTGCCTGGAGTTCATTGTCGGGGTATGGCTACACCTTC.

The chain employs TRBV5-1 and TRBJ2-2, with a weak D call TRBD1 (5 bases). This CDR3 is built from 14 residues. V was cut by 4 bases and J by 7 bases, with 14 bases left in between. CDR1 and CDR2 (germline): SGHRS, YFSETQ. Here the CDR3 reads CASSGRQGIGELFF. As DNA, the CDR3 is TGCGCCAGCAGCGGACGTCAGGGAATCGGGGAGCTGTTTTTT.

This sequence joins TRBV2 and TRBJ1-5; TRBD1 matches at 9 bases. V gave up 8 bases and J gave up 6 bases; unmatched junction bases: 8. In germline, CDR1 is SNHLY, CDR2 FYNNEI. The CDR3 extends over 14 amino acids. In DNA form, the CDR3 reads TGTGCCAGCCAGGGACAGGGTTCGAGTCAGCCCCAGCATTTT. Translation gives CASQGQGSSQPQHF.

The chain has TRBV6-1 and TRBJ1-1, with TRBD1 as a possible D gene (5 bases). This CDR3 has 13 amino acids. From germline, CDR1 is MNHNS and CDR2 SASEGT. Trimming shortened V by 5 bases and J by 4 bases, and 11 bases separated the two germline ends. CDR3 nucleotide sequence: TGTGCCAGCAGTTCCGTGGGGGGCACTGAAGCTTTCTTT. It codes for CASSSVGGTEAFF.

The chain is built from TRBV18 and TRBJ2-5, with a possible D match to TRBD1 (5 bases). From germline, CDR1 is KGHSH and CDR2 LQKENI. The CDR3 loop spans 15 amino acids. Trimming left V 4 bases short and J 6 bases short, with 18 bases between. The CDR3: CASSLEALDSKTQYF. The CDR3 bases are TGTGCCAGCTCACTTGAAGCGCTTGACAGTAAGACCCAGTACTTC.

V and J are TRBV7-6 and TRBJ1-2, with D maybe TRBD1 (6 bases). The V and J ends lost 5 bases and 6 bases respectively, with 13 bases between them. This CDR3 is built from 13 residues. In germline, CDR1 is SGHVS, CDR2 FNYEAQ. The CDR3 coding sequence is TGTGCCAGCAGCCCCCAGGGGAGAGATGGCTACACCTTC. It codes for CASSPQGRDGYTF.

This rearrangement joins TRBV5-1 to TRBJ2-7; TRBD1 matches at 11 bases. The CDR3 sequence is 15 residues long. V lost 3 bases to trimming and J lost 3 bases; unmatched junction nucleotides: 5. Germline V gene sequence: CDR1 SGHRS, CDR2 YFSETQ. CDR3 sequence reads: CASSSRTGGIYEQYF. Here the CDR3 DNA reads TGCGCCAGCAGCTCGAGGACAGGGGGCATCTACGAGCAGTACTTC.

V gene TRBV5-1 combines with J gene TRBJ2-2; 9 nucleotides align to TRBD1. The CDR3 totals 19 residues. The V segment lost 4 bases and the J segment 0 bases; nucleotides outside the gene matches: 13. Germline CDR1 and CDR2: SGHRS and YFSETQ. In nucleotides, the CDR3 is TGCGCCAGCAGCCCGCTGGGAACAGGGGGCCACGCGAACACCGGGGAGCTGTTTTTT. Its protein is CASSPLGTGGHANTGELFF.

This CDR3 reads CASSDRFTGELFF. The CDR3 DNA reads TGTGCCAGCAGTGACAGGTTCACCGGGGAGCTGTTTTTT. The chain couples TRBV6-1 to TRBJ2-2; D gene ambiguous. This CDR3 spans 13 amino acids. The V end was cut by 3 bases, the J end by 4 bases, with 6 bases between. Germline V gene data show CDR1 as MNHNS and CDR2 as SASEGT.

The CDR3 here is CASSFGLPGYEQFF. CDR3 DNA: TGTGCCAGCAGCTTTGGACTACCCGGGTATGAGCAGTTCTTC. The V and J genes are TRBV7-6 and TRBJ2-1, with D perhaps TRBD2 (6 bases). V was trimmed by 3 bases and J by 8 bases, leaving 14 bases between them. From germline, CDR1 is SGHVS and CDR2 FNYEAQ. The CDR3 contains 14 residues.

The chain links TRBV6-4 to TRBJ2-6; a weak D match, TRBD1 (5 bases). The CDR3 extends over 16 amino acids. From germline, CDR1 is MRHNA and CDR2 SNTAGT. V dropped 3 bases and J dropped 0 bases, with 9 bases sitting between them. The DNA for the CDR3 is TGTGCCAGCAGTGAACAGGCCGACTCTGGGGCCAACGTCCTGACTTTC. Translating it yields CASSEQADSGANVLTF.

This rearrangement joins TRBV6-6 to TRBJ2-5; TRBD2 might be the D (6 bases). From germline, CDR1 is MNHNY and CDR2 SVGAGI (reference sequence). There are 12 residues in the CDR3. Trimming took 4 bases from V and 5 from J, leaving 8 bases between them. CDR3 DNA: TGTGCCAGCAGTTCGGGGAGGGAGACCCAGTACTTC. Amino acid sequence: CASSSGRETQYF.

This clone was found once. This chain uses TRBV15 with TRBJ2-3, with 7 positions matching TRBD1. Trimming removed 3 bases from V and 0 bases from J; junction bases left unmatched: 3. CDR1 LNHNV and CDR2 YYDKDF come from the germline V gene (reference sequence). CDR3 length: 15 amino acids. In DNA, the CDR3 is TGTGCCACCAGCAGTGAGGGGGCTAGCACAGATACGCAGTATTTT. It yields the protein CATSSEGASTDTQYF.

The V call is TRBV7-2, the J call TRBJ1-2; D is possibly TRBD1 (6 bases). Trimming cost V 4 bases and J 6 bases, with 18 bases left between them. CDR1 is SGHTA and CDR2 is FQGNSA in the germline V gene. The CDR3 is made up of 15 amino acids. The CDR3 coding sequence is TGTGCCAGCAGCTCGGGACACCCGAGCCGTCATGGCTACACCTTC. It yields the protein CASSSGHPSRHGYTF.

CDR3 DNA: TGCGCCAGCAGCTTGGCGCCTAGCGGGAGGGCCGACCACTACGAGCAGTACTTC. Amino acids: CASSLAPSGRADHYEQYF. The chain links TRBV5-1 to TRBJ2-7; TRBD2 aligns across 12 bases. The CDR3 runs 18 residues. Germline loops: CDR1 SGHRS, CDR2 YFSETQ. The V segment lost 0 bases and the J segment 3 bases; nucleotides outside the gene matches: 10.

This chain joins TRBV7-8 and TRBJ2-2, with TRBD1 as a possible D gene (5 bases). This CDR3 region has 16 residues. The germline V gene has CDR1 SGHVS and CDR2 FQNEAQ. The germline V and J ends were trimmed by 5 bases and 7 bases, with 20 bases remaining between them. The CDR3 is CASSLVQGVTSGELFF. DNA for the CDR3: TGTGCCAGCAGCCTAGTACAAGGGGTGACGAGCGGGGAGCTGTTTTTT.

The rearrangement uses TRBV7-9 and TRBJ2-3, with D possibly matching TRBD2 (6 bases). This CDR3 is built from 17 residues. CDR1 and CDR2 from the germline V gene are SEHNR and FQNEAQ (reference sequence). The V end lost 2 bases, the J end lost 4 bases, and 19 bases lay between the germline ends. In nucleotides, the CDR3 is TGTGCCAGCAGCTTAATAACGGGGGTGGGGGTTGCAGATACGCAGTATTTT. This encodes CASSLITGVGVADTQYF. Full variable domain (missing parts from reference TRBV7-9 and TRBJ2-3): DTGVSQNPRHKITKRGQNVTFRCDPISEHNRLYWYRQTLGQGPEFLTYFQNEAQLEKSRLLSDRFSAERPKGSFSTLEIQRTEQGDSAMYLCASSLITGVGVADTQYFGPGTRLTVL.

The chain carries TRBV2 and TRBJ2-1; TRBD1 agrees at 8 bases. Germline values: CDR1 SNHLY, CDR2 FYNNEI. Trimming cost V 3 bases and J 7 bases; bases outside gene matches: 5. The CDR3 is 14 amino acids. As DNA, the CDR3 is TGTGCCAGCAGTGAGGAGAGGACAGGGAATGAGCAGTTCTTC. Translating gives CASSEERTGNEQFF.

This clone was observed once. The rearrangement links TRBV6-5 to TRBJ1-2; 7 nucleotides match TRBD1. The CDR3 is 14 residues long. CDR1 and CDR2 (germline): MNHEY, SVGAGI. The trim removed 1 base at V and 4 bases at J, leaving 3 bases unmatched. CDR3: CASSYYRGGYGYTF. CDR3 coding DNA: TGTGCCAGCAGTTACTACAGGGGCGGCTATGGCTACACCTTC.

This chain joins TRBV7-9 and TRBJ1-1, with 7 positions matching TRBD1. CDR1 and CDR2 from the germline V gene are SEHNR and FQNEAQ (reference sequence). This CDR3 comprises 15 residues. Trimming took 0 bases from V and 0 from J; bases not matched to a gene: 1. The CDR3 here is CASSLAGTVNTEAFF. CDR3 sequence (DNA): TGTGCCAGCAGCTTAGCGGGGACAGTGAACACTGAAGCTTTCTTT.